A single sample gave rise to the 16 T cell receptor beta chains below, sequenced in a study of OX40 agonist ivuxolimab in advanced cancers. Only in-frame clones appear in the TCRdb table, and some are missing; sequencing was by immunoSEQ multiplex PCR. Here the sample spans roughly 55,000 clones, around 80% being singletons. Material: CD4+ or CD8+ T cells sorted from blood, obtained in a trial of the OX40 agonist ivuxolimab. These receptors were collected from an adult with an advanced solid tumor such as melanoma, head and neck, liver or kidney cancer.

This rearrangement joins TRBV6-5 to TRBJ2-7; possibly TRBD1 for D (6 bases). The germline CDR1 and CDR2 sequences are MNHEY and SVGAGI. The CDR3 length is 15 residues. V was trimmed by 6 bases and J by 0 bases, leaving 15 bases between them. This chain's CDR3 is CASRKTGIHSYEQYF. CDR3 nucleotides: TGTGCCAGCAGAAAGACAGGAATCCACTCCTACGAGCAGTACTTC.

This clone rates as medium-sized. The rearrangement uses TRBV5-8 and TRBJ1-4; D is possibly TRBD1 (5 bases). Germline CDR1 and CDR2: SGHTS and YDEGEE. This CDR3 has 14 residues. V dropped 5 bases and J dropped 5 bases, with 13 bases sitting between them. In DNA, the CDR3 is TGTGCCAGCAGTAAGGTCGGGGGGAATGAAAAACTGTTTTTT. Translation: CASSKVGGNEKLFF. Supplemented by reference TRBV5-8 and TRBJ1-4, the full variable domain reads EAGVTQSPTHLIKTRGQQATLRCSPISGHTSVYWYQQALGLGLQFLLWYDEGEERNRGNFPPRFSGRQFPNYSSELNVNALELEDSALYLCASSKVGGNEKLFFGSGTQLSVL.

The gene calls are TRBV5-1 and TRBJ2-7; D is possibly TRBD1 (6 bases). CDR1 and CDR2 from the germline V gene are SGHRS and YFSETQ. The germline V and J ends were trimmed by 0 bases and 6 bases, with 13 bases remaining between them. This CDR3 is 14 amino acids long. The CDR3 nucleotides are TGCGCCAGCAGCTTGGTTAGGGGGTTGGGCGAGCAGTACTTC. Translation gives CASSLVRGLGEQYF.

V gene TRBV5-1 combines with J gene TRBJ2-7; 8 nucleotides match TRBD1. The germline V gene has CDR1 SGHRS and CDR2 YFSETQ. This CDR3 spans 15 amino acids. J gave up 0 bases and V 1 base, and 3 bases lay outside the gene matches. DNA of the CDR3: TGCGCCAGCAGCTTGCAGGACAGGGCCTCCTACGAGCAGTACTTC. Residues: CASSLQDRASYEQYF.

This clone was detected only a few times. The chain carries TRBV5-4 and TRBJ2-6, with TRBD1 matching 7 bases. From germline, CDR1 is SGHNT and CDR2 YYREEE (reference sequence). V was pared by 2 bases and J by 2 bases, with 4 bases of the junction left unmatched. The CDR3 totals 16 residues. The CDR3 loop reads CASSFEGAAGANVLTF. As DNA, the CDR3 is TGTGCCAGCAGCTTCGAGGGGGCGGCTGGGGCCAACGTCCTGACTTTC.

The CDR3 DNA sequence: TGTGCCAGCAGCCTGTGGGGCGGCGAGCAGTACTTC. It is translated as CASSLWGGEQYF. This rearrangement joins TRBV7-2 to TRBJ2-7, with D maybe TRBD1 (5 bases). The CDR3 length is 12 residues. The germline V and J ends were trimmed by 5 bases and 6 bases, with 11 bases remaining between them. CDR1 is SGHTA and CDR2 is FQGNSA in the germline V gene.

The chain recombines TRBV18 with TRBJ2-7; 10 bases align to TRBD2. Trimming took 5 bases from V and 2 from J; bases not matched to a gene: 3. The CDR3 is 14 amino acids. Germline CDR1 is KGHSH and CDR2 is LQKENI. For the CDR3, the DNA is TGTGCCAGCTCATCTAGCGGGGGTACCTACGAGCAGTACTTC. It codes for CASSSSGGTYEQYF.

This chain links TRBV28 with TRBJ1-5; the D is unclear. The V end was cut by 5 bases, the J end by 5 bases, with 4 bases between. The CDR3 contains 11 residues. Germline CDR1 MDHEN, CDR2 SYDVKM. In nucleotides, the CDR3 is TGTGCCAGCAGTCGCTATCAGCCCCAGCATTTT. Its translation is CASSRYQPQHF.

The rearrangement joins TRBV7-2 to TRBJ2-6; 10 nucleotides align to TRBD2. V was pared by 5 bases and J by 3 bases, with 4 bases of the junction left unmatched. Per the germline V gene, CDR1 is SGHTA and CDR2 is FQGNSA. The CDR3 has 16 residues. The CDR3 sequence: CASSERGGGGANVLTF. CDR3 DNA sequence: TGTGCCAGCAGCGAGCGGGGGGGCGGTGGGGCCAACGTCCTGACTTTC.

This clone came up once. V gene TRBV27 combines with J gene TRBJ2-1; 11 bases align to TRBD1. The V gene end was trimmed by 4 bases and the J gene end by 5 bases; junction bases not matched to a gene: 7. In germline, CDR1 is MNHEY, CDR2 SMNVEV (reference sequence). The CDR3 consists of 16 residues. The CDR3 loop reads CASSYYRDRGDNEQFF. The CDR3 region has the DNA TGTGCCAGCAGTTACTACCGGGACAGGGGGGACAATGAGCAGTTCTTC.

The genes are TRBV28 and TRBJ1-5, with D uncertain. V lost 6 bases and J 6 bases, leaving 18 bases between the germline ends. CDR3 size: 15 residues. Per germline, CDR1 MDHEN and CDR2 SYDVKM. The CDR3 sequence: CASRPGSRGRQPQHF. The DNA of the CDR3 is TGTGCCAGCAGACCAGGATCTCGTGGCCGTCAGCCCCAGCATTTT.

This chain uses TRBV5-1 with TRBJ1-1; unclear D gene. CDR1 and CDR2 (germline): SGHRS, YFSETQ. The V gene lost 7 bases and the J gene lost 2 bases, with 15 bases spanning the gap. CDR3 size: 14 residues. DNA for the CDR3: TGCGCCAGCGCAGGAACTTCGGGAAACACTGAAGCTTTCTTT. Translating it yields CASAGTSGNTEAFF.

The chain uses TRBV9 and TRBJ2-1; tentatively, D is TRBD2 (5 bases). V gave up 0 bases and J gave up 10 bases, with 17 bases separating them. The CDR3 loop spans 15 amino acids. Germline lookup yields CDR1 SGDLS and CDR2 YYNGEE. The DNA for the CDR3 is TGTGCCAGCAGCGTAGCTAACCCCAGCGGAAGGGAGCAGTTCTTC. Translation gives CASSVANPSGREQFF.

This clone has only one observation. The V gene is TRBV5-1, the J gene TRBJ1-3; tentatively, D is TRBD1 (5 bases). Per the germline V gene, CDR1 is SGHRS and CDR2 is YFSETQ. V was trimmed by 1 base and J by 4 bases, leaving 15 bases between them. The length of the CDR3 is 16 residues. The CDR3 loop is CASSLRDPREGNTIYF. CDR3 nucleotide sequence: TGCGCCAGCAGCTTGAGGGACCCTAGGGAAGGAAACACCATATATTTT. Full variable domain (remainder filled in from reference TRBV5-1 and TRBJ1-3): KAGVTQTPRYLIKTRGQQVTLSCSPISGHRSVSWYQQTPGQGLQFLFEYFSETQRNKGNFPGRFSGRQFSNSRSEMNVSTLELGDSALYLCASSLRDPREGNTIYFGEGSWLTVV.

This clone was observed a few times. The chain links TRBV5-4 to TRBJ2-7; D perhaps matches TRBD1 (6 bases). The CDR3 loop spans 14 amino acids. Germline CDR1 reads SGHNT; CDR2 reads YYREEE (reference sequence). Trimming pared 2 bases from V and 0 bases from J, leaving 9 bases between. The CDR3 loop is CASSFWDTSYEQYF. DNA for the CDR3: TGTGCCAGCAGCTTTTGGGACACCTCCTACGAGCAGTACTTC.

The chain has TRBV1 and TRBJ2-7; TRBD1 reflects the table's D call only, with no check against the DNA. TRBV1 is designated a pseudogene. The CDR3 contains 13 residues. This CDR3 reads CTSSVDRRYEQYF. DNA of the CDR3: TGCACCAGCAGCGTAGACAGGCGTTACGAGCAGTACTTC.